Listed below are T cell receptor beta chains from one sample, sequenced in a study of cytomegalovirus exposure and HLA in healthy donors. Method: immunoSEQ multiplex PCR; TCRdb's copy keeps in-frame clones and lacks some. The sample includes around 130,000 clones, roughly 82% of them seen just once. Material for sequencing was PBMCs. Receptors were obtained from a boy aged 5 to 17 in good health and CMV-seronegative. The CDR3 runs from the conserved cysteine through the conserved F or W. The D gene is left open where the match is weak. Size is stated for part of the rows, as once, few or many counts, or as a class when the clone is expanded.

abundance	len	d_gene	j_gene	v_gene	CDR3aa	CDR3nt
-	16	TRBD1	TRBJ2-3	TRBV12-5	CASGLDGQGNLDTQYF	TGTGCTAGTGGTTTGGACGGACAGGGGAATCTGGATACGCAGTATTTT
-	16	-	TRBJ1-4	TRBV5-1	CASSLGGAATNEKLFF	TGCGCCAGCAGCTTGGGTGGGGCAGCAACTAATGAAAAACTGTTTTTT
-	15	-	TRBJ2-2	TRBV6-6	CASSPGAGAAGELFF	TGTGCCAGCAGTCCCGGGGCAGGGGCGGCCGGGGAGCTGTTTTTT
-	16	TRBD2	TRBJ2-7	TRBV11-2	CASSPSRLARSYEQYF	TGTGCCAGCAGCCCATCTAGACTAGCGCGATCCTACGAGCAGTACTTC
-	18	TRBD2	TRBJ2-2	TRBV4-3	CASSQEPSGRALTGELFF	TGCGCCAGCAGCCAAGAGCCCAGCGGGAGGGCCCTCACCGGGGAGCTGTTTTTT
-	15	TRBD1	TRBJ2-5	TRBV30	CAWSLRDSYQETQYF	TGTGCCTGGAGTCTTAGGGACAGTTACCAAGAGACCCAGTACTTC
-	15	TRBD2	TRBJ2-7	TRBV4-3	CASSQGIAGAYEQYF	TGCGCCAGCAGCCAGGGGATAGCGGGAGCCTACGAGCAGTACTTC
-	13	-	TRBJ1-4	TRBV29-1	CSGGGGGNEKLFF	TGCAGCGGGGGTGGGGGAGGTAATGAAAAACTGTTTTTT
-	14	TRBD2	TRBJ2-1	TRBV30	CAAARPLAGNEQFF	TGTGCCGCCGCCCGGCCCTTAGCGGGGAATGAGCAGTTCTTC
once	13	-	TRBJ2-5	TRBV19	CASSISRQETQYF	TGTGCCAGTAGTATAAGCCGCCAAGAGACCCAGTACTTC
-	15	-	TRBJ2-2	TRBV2	CASTRMDLNTGELFF	TGTGCCAGCACCCGAATGGACTTAAACACCGGGGAGCTGTTTTTT
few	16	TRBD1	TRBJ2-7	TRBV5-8	CASPYPWTGGRGEQYF	TGTGCCAGCCCCTATCCATGGACAGGGGGTCGTGGCGAGCAGTACTTC
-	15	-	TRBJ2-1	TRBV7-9	CASSPQGQPYNEQFF	TGTGCCAGCAGCCCTCAGGGTCAACCCTACAATGAGCAGTTCTTC
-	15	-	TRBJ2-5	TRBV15	CATSSPGGPGETQYF	TGTGCCACCAGCAGCCCCGGAGGGCCGGGGGAGACCCAGTACTTC
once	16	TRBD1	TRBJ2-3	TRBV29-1	CSVGSPGQRSTDTQYF	TGCAGCGTTGGGTCCCCGGGACAGAGAAGCACAGATACGCAGTATTTT
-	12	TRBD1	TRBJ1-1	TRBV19	CASGRGDTEAFF	TGTGCCAGTGGCAGGGGGGACACTGAAGCTTTCTTT